This TCR beta chain was captured by sequencing in a study of shared clonotypes between healthy human individuals. Worth noting for this clone: Its cognate antigen is unknown.

Study conclusions and caveats: Represented diversity (both genetic and exposure-history) was limited by the small number of donors.

Measured with immunoSEQ multiplex PCR; TCRdb has only the in-frame clones, and not every one. The sample includes about half a million clones, around four fifths of them seen just once. This TCR was sampled from a woman between 35 and 50 years old in good health. Some clones in this sample may be carry-over from other donors' samples. The sequenced sample was PBMCs.

The CDR3: CASRPQGFDPYF. The CDR3 nucleotides are TGTGCCAGCAGACCACAGGGGTTCGATCCATACTTC. This sequence joins TRBV7-9 and TRBJ2-5, with TRBD1 matching 7 bases. Germline CDR1 and CDR2: SEHNR and FQNEAQ (reference sequence). The junction had 12 bases not matched to a gene; V was cut back by 6 bases and J by 14 bases. This CDR3 comprises 12 residues. Filled out from reference TRBV7-9 and TRBJ2-5, the complete variable domain reads DTGVSQNPRHKITKRGQNVTFRCDPISEHNRLYWYRQTLGQGPEFLTYFQNEAQLEKSRLLSDRFSAERPKGSFSTLEIQRTEQGDSAMYLCASRPQGFDPYFGPGTRLLVL.